This passage covers 24 T cell receptor beta chains from one sample sequenced in a study of T cells expressing NK-cell markers. TCRdb reprocessed the 5' RACE reads and reports one entry per CDR3 protein, with no DNA. Across approximately 550,000 distinct CDR3 sequences, the top ten clones capture approximately 3.5% of the sample. The sequenced sample consisted of blood T cells: a sorted CD56 or NKG2C T cell subset, CD4+ or CD8+ T cells, or bulk PBMC T cells (not recorded which). These receptors were taken from a man between 18 and 29 years old in good health.

The J gene is TRBJ2-3, the V gene TRBV28; TCRdb proposes TRBD1, but this gene call is untestable without DNA. This CDR3 is 12 amino acids long. Per the germline V gene, CDR1 is MDHEN and CDR2 is SYDVKM. CDR3 sequence reads: CASSTGSDTQYF.

The chain couples TRBV27 to TRBJ2-1; the TCRdb call, TRBD2, lacks DNA for checking. Germline V CDR1 and CDR2: MNHEY, SMNVEV (reference sequence). The length of the CDR3 is 13 residues. The CDR3 reads CASRLAIYNEQFF.

The rearrangement uses TRBV3-1 and TRBJ2-1. In germline, CDR1 is LGHDT, CDR2 YNNKEL (reference sequence). The CDR3 totals 16 residues. This chain's CDR3 is CASSLLSGRAYNEQFF.

The CDR3: CASYPPPGGPQNEQFF. The chain recombines TRBV5-1 with TRBJ2-1; TCRdb picks TRBD2, but there is no DNA to check that call. Per the germline V gene, CDR1 is SGHRS and CDR2 is YFSETQ. CDR3 length: 16 residues.

V is TRBV2 and J is TRBJ2-7; checking the TCRdb D call of TRBD1 is not possible without DNA. CDR1 is SNHLY, CDR2 FYNNEI, per germline. This CDR3 has 14 residues. CDR3: CASSVRGSSYEQYF.

The genes are TRBV11-3 and TRBJ2-3; the D gene TCRdb calls, TRBD2, cannot be checked with no DNA. CDR1 is SGHNT, CDR2 YENEEA, per germline. The CDR3 contains 14 residues. The chain's CDR3 is CASSFSTGRDTQYF.

The V gene is TRBV9, the J gene TRBJ2-1; TCRdb calls TRBD2, which cannot be checked without DNA. The CDR3 has 17 amino acids. Germline values: CDR1 SGDLS, CDR2 YYNGEE. CDR3 in amino acids: CASSVVPGLAGDNEQFF.

This chain connects TRBV6-2 or TRBV6-3 to TRBJ2-1; TCRdb selects TRBD2, and the lack of DNA leaves this call unchecked. The V gene's germline CDR1 is MNHEY and CDR2 SVGEGT. The CDR3 runs to 15 residues. This CDR3 is CASSRTSGISDEQFF.

The V gene is TRBV5-1, the J gene TRBJ2-1; TCRdb reports TRBD1, a call that lacks DNA to check it against. The CDR3 has 14 residues. The germline V gene encodes CDR1 SGHRS and CDR2 YFSETQ. The CDR3 sequence is CASSGRTAYNEQFF.

This chain joins TRBV28 and TRBJ2-1; no DNA is available, so the TRBD1 call from TCRdb remains unchecked. The length of the CDR3 is 14 residues. In germline, CDR1 is MDHEN, CDR2 SYDVKM. CDR3 residues: CASSSGTKDNEQFF.

The chain employs TRBV7-8 and TRBJ2-1; no DNA is available, so the TRBD1 call from TCRdb remains unchecked. The CDR3 is 17 residues long. Germline CDR1 reads SGHVS; CDR2 reads FQNEAQ. This CDR3 reads CASSLASLGRAYNEQFF.

The V call is TRBV12-3 or TRBV12-4, the J call TRBJ1-1; TCRdb returns TRBD1, unconfirmable since there is no DNA. CDR3 length equals 13 residues. CDR3 sequence: CASSPPRAAEAFF.

This chain uses TRBV15 with TRBJ2-1. Per germline, CDR1 LNHNV and CDR2 YYDKDF (reference sequence). The CDR3 runs to 16 residues. The CDR3 sequence: CATSRDKAGPYNEQFF.

The chain couples TRBV10-2 to TRBJ1-5; TCRdb's D call, TRBD1, is unchecked because there is no DNA. Germline V gives CDR1 WSHSY, CDR2 SAAADI. The CDR3 totals 16 residues. CDR3 in amino acids: CASSEKIAGRNQPQHF.

This chain links TRBV2 with TRBJ2-1; TCRdb picks TRBD2, but there is no DNA to check that call. The CDR3 runs 16 residues. Germline V gene data show CDR1 as SNHLY and CDR2 as FYNNEI. Here the CDR3 reads CASSEAGREKRNEQFF.

V gene TRBV20-1 combines with J gene TRBJ2-5; TCRdb's D call of TRBD1 is untestable without DNA. The CDR3 extends over 16 amino acids. CDR1 is DFQATT, CDR2 SNEGSKA, per germline (reference sequence). Here the CDR3 reads CSARNDGKKIQETQYF.

The rearrangement links TRBV6-1 to TRBJ1-5. This CDR3 contains 14 residues. CDR1 is MNHNS and CDR2 is SASEGT in the germline V gene. The chain's CDR3 is CATARGGFNQPQHF.

This rearrangement joins TRBV10-3 to TRBJ2-3; the D call from TCRdb, TRBD2, cannot be confirmed without DNA. CDR3 length: 14 amino acids. The germline CDR1 and CDR2 sequences are ENHRY and SYGVKD. CDR3 sequence reads: CATQSTALTDTQYF.

The chain uses TRBV6-5 and TRBJ1-6; TCRdb's D call, TRBD1, is unchecked because there is no DNA. The CDR3 is 17 amino acids. Germline V CDR1 and CDR2: MNHEY, SVGAGI. CDR3 in amino acids: CASSYFITGLRDSPLHF.

The CDR3 region is CSAHGQGAGEAFF. The V call is TRBV20-1, the J call TRBJ1-1; the TRBD1 assignment by TCRdb is unverifiable without DNA. Germline CDR1 and CDR2: DFQATT and SNEGSKA (reference sequence). The CDR3 runs 13 residues.

The chain couples TRBV20-1 to TRBJ1-2. CDR1 and CDR2 from the germline V gene are DFQATT and SNEGSKA (reference sequence). The CDR3 runs 16 residues. The CDR3 region is CSARGLTSGVRYGYTF.

The chain employs TRBV20-1 and TRBJ1-5; TCRdb selects TRBD1, and the lack of DNA leaves this call unchecked. CDR3 size: 13 residues. CDR1 DFQATT and CDR2 SNEGSKA come from the germline V gene (reference sequence). CDR3 amino acids: CSVRKGIYQPQHF.

V usage is TRBV6-1 and J usage is TRBJ2-6; the D call of TRBD1 rests on TCRdb alone, since no DNA is present to check it. CDR1 is MNHNS, CDR2 SASEGT, per germline. CDR3 size: 18 residues. The CDR3 is CASSLAGQGATGANVLTF.

The V call is TRBV9, the J call TRBJ2-2; the D call from TCRdb, TRBD1, cannot be confirmed without DNA. CDR1 is SGDLS, CDR2 YYNGEE, per germline. The CDR3 sequence is 16 residues long. This chain's CDR3 is CASSAPLLASTGELFF.